This T cell receptor (beta chain) was found in a study of T cell repertoires in cytomegalovirus infection. Study overall: It was the public TCR beta signatures that indicated both CMV infection and matching HLA type.

From the reads, TCRdb called clonotypes with MiXCR, one entry per CDR3 protein. The sample consists of nearly 650,000 distinct CDR3 sequences, 20% to 25% of them appearing once. This CDR3 has 16 amino acids. Germline loops: CDR1 SGHRS, CDR2 YFSETQ. The ends lost 4 bases at V and 0 bases at J; junction bases unmatched: 8. The sequence was obtained from a human donor in good health (CMV status not recorded). Some clones in this sample may be carry-over from other donors' samples. The J gene is TRBJ2-3, the V gene TRBV5-1, with TRBD1 matching 7 bases. What was sequenced was CD8+ T cells from PBMCs. CDR3 nucleotide sequence: TGCGCCAGCAGCGGCCTCCCAGGGGGAAGCACAGATACGCAGTATTTT. It specifies CASSGLPGGSTDTQYF.